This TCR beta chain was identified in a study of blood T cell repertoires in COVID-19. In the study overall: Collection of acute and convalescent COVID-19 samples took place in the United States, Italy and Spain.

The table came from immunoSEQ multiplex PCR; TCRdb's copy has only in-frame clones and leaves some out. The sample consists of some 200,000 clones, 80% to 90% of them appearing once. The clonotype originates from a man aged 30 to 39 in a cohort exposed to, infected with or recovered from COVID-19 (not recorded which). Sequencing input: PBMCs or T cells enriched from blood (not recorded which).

This CDR3 reads CASSLVMRLAGANEQFF. DNA of the CDR3: TGCGCCAGCAGCTTGGTTATGCGACTAGCGGGAGCCAATGAGCAGTTCTTC. The V gene is TRBV5-1, the J gene TRBJ2-1, with 12 positions matching TRBD2. V shed 0 bases, J shed 6 bases, and the junction held 7 bases outside the gene matches. This CDR3 contains 17 residues. Germline V CDR1 and CDR2: SGHRS, YFSETQ. Combining the CDR3 with reference TRBV5-1 and TRBJ2-1 gives the whole variable domain KAGVTQTPRYLIKTRGQQVTLSCSPISGHRSVSWYQQTPGQGLQFLFEYFSETQRNKGNFPGRFSGRQFSNSRSEMNVSTLELGDSALYLCASSLVMRLAGANEQFFGPGTRLTVL.